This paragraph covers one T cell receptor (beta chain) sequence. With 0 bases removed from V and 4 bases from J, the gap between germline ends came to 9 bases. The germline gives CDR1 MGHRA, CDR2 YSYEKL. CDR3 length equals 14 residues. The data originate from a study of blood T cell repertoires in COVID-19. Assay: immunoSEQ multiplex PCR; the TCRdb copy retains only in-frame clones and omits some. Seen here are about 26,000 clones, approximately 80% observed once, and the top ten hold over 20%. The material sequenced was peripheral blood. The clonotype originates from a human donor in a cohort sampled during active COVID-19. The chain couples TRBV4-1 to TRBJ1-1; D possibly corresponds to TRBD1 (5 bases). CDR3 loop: CASSQEDIPTEAFF. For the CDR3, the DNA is TGCGCCAGCAGCCAAGAGGACATCCCCACTGAAGCTTTCTTT.